This TCR beta chain was observed in a study of blood T cell repertoires in COVID-19. Ages ranged from roughly 18 to 100 years, with residence in 24 US areas. The CDR3 runs 14 residues. The germline V and J ends were trimmed by 4 bases and 8 bases, with 16 bases remaining between them. Germline loops: CDR1 SGHRS, CDR2 YFSETQ. Some clones are missing from TCRdb's copy, which holds only in-frame ones; the method was immunoSEQ multiplex PCR. There are 200,000 to 250,000 clones in the sample; over 75% occur only once, and approximately 3.8% lies in the top ten. The TCR sequence derives from a woman between 18 and 29 years old in a cohort exposed to, infected with or recovered from COVID-19 (not recorded which). Material for sequencing was PBMCs or T cells enriched from blood (not recorded which). V usage is TRBV5-1 and J usage is TRBJ2-1; the D gene is possibly TRBD2 (5 bases). The chain's CDR3 is CASSETSSLDEQFF. The CDR3 DNA reads as TGCGCCAGCAGCGAAACTAGTTCCCTAGATGAGCAGTTCTTC.